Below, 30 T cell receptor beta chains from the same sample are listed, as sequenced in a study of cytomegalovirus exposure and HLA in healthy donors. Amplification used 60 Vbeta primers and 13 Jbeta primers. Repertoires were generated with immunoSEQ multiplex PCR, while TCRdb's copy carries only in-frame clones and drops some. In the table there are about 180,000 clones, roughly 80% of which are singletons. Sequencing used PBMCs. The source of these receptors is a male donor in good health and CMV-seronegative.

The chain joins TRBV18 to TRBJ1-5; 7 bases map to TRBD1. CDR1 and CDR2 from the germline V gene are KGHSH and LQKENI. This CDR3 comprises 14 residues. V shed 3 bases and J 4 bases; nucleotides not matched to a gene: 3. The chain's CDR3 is CASSPGQENQPQHF. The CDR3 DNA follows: TGTGCCAGCTCACCCGGACAGGAAAATCAGCCCCAGCATTTT.

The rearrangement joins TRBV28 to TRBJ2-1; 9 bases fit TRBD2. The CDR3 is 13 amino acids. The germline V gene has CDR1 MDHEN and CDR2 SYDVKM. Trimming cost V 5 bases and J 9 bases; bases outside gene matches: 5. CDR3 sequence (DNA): TGTGCCAGCAGTGGGAGAGCGGGAGGTGAGCAGTTCTTC. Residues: CASSGRAGGEQFF.

The CDR3 bases are TGTGCCAGCGGGCCCGTTTGGTACGAGCAGTACTTC. It codes for CASGPVWYEQYF. V is TRBV14 and J is TRBJ2-7; D unclear. This CDR3 is built from 12 residues. CDR1 SGHDN and CDR2 FVKESK come from the germline V gene. Trimming removed 8 bases from V and 4 bases from J, with 12 bases in between.

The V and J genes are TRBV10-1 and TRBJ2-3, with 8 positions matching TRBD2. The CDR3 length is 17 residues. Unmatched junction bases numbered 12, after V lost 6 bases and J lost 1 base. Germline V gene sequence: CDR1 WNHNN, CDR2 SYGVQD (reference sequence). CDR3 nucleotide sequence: TGCGCCAGCAGCGAAAACTATAGCGGGGACTGCACAGATACGCAGTATTTT. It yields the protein CASSENYSGDCTDTQYF.

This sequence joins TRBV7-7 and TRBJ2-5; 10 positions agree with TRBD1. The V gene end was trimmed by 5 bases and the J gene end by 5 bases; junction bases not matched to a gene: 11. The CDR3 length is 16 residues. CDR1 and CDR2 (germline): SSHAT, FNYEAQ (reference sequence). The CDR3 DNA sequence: TGTGCCAGCAGCAACAACCGAGTGGACAGGGGGGAGACCCAGTACTTC. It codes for CASSNNRVDRGETQYF.

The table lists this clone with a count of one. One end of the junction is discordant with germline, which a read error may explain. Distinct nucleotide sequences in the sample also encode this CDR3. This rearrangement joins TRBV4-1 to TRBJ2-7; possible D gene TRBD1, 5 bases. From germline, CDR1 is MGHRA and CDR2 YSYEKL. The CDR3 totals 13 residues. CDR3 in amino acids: CASSQGGPYEQYF. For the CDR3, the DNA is TGCGCCAGCAGCCAAGGGGGCCCCTACGAGCAATACTTC.

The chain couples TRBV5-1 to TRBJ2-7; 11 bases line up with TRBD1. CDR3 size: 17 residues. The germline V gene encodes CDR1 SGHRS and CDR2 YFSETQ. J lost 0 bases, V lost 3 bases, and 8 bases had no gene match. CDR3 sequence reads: CASSSGQGAPSSYEQYF. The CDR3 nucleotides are TGCGCCAGCAGCTCCGGACAGGGGGCCCCCAGCTCCTACGAGCAGTACTTC.

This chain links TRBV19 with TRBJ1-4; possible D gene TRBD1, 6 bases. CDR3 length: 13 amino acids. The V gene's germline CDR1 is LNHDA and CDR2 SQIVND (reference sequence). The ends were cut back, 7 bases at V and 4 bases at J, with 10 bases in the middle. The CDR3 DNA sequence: TGTGCCAGTACGGGGGGGCGTAATGAAAAACTGTTTTTT. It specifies CASTGGRNEKLFF.

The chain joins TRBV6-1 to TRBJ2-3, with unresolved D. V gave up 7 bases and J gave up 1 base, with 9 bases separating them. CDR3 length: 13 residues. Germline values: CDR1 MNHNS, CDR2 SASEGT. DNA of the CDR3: TGTGCCAGCACCCTTCTAGGCACAGATACGCAGTATTTT. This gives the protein CASTLLGTDTQYF.

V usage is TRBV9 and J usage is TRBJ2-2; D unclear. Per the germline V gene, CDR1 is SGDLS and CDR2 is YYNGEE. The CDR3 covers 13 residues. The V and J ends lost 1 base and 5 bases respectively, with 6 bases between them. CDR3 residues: CASSVSPTGELFF. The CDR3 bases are TGTGCCAGCAGCGTATCCCCAACCGGGGAGCTGTTTTTT. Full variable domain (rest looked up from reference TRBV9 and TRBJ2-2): DSGVTQTPKHLITATGQRVTLRCSPRSGDLSVYWYQQSLDQGLQFLIQYYNGEERAKGNILERFSAQQFPDLHSELNLSSLELGDSALYFCASSVSPTGELFFGEGSRLTVL.

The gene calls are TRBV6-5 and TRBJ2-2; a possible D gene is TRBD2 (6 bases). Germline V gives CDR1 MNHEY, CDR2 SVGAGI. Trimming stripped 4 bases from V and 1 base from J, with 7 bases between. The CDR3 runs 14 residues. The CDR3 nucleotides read TGTGCCAGCAGTTCCGGGGGGAACACCGGGGAGCTGTTTTTT. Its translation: CASSSGGNTGELFF.

CDR3 nucleotide sequence: TGTGCCACCAGCCTTAGCGGGGCGACAGATACGCAGTATTTT. Residues: CATSLSGATDTQYF. The chain combines TRBV15 with TRBJ2-3; 8 nucleotides agree with TRBD2. The germline V gene has CDR1 LNHNV and CDR2 YYDKDF (reference sequence). This CDR3 region has 14 residues. J lost 3 bases, V lost 5 bases, and 4 bases had no gene match.

The CDR3 here is CASSSVRAGANVLTF. The CDR3 nucleotides are TGTGCCAGCAGCTCGGTCCGGGCTGGGGCCAACGTCCTGACTTTC. The chain is built from TRBV7-9 and TRBJ2-6, with D unresolved. Trimming removed 4 bases from V and 2 bases from J, with 9 bases in between. CDR3 length equals 15 residues. From germline, CDR1 is SEHNR and CDR2 FQNEAQ (reference sequence).

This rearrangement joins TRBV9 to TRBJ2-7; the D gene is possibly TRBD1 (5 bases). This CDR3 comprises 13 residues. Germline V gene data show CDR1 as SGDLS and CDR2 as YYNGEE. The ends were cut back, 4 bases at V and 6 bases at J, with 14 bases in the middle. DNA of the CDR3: TGTGCCAGCAGCCCAACAGGCGCAGCCGAGCAGTACTTC. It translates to CASSPTGAAEQYF.

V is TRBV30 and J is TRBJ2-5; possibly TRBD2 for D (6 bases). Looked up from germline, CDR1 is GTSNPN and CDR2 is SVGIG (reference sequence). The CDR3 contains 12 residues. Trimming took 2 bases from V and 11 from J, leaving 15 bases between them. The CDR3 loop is CAWSSSGREQYF. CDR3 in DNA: TGTGCCTGGAGTTCCTCCGGCCGGGAGCAGTACTTC.

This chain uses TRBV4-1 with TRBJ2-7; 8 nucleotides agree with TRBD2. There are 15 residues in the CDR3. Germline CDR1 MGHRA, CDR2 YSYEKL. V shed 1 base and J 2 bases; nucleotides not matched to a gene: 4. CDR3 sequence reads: CASSQVTSGTYEQYF. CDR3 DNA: TGCGCCAGCAGCCAAGTTACTAGCGGAACCTACGAGCAGTACTTC.

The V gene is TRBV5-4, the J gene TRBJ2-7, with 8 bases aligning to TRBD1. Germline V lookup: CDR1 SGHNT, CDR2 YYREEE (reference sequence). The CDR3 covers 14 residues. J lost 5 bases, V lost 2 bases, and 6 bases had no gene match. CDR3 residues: CASSFPGTGNEQYF. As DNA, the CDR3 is TGTGCCAGCAGCTTCCCAGGGACAGGAAACGAGCAGTACTTC.

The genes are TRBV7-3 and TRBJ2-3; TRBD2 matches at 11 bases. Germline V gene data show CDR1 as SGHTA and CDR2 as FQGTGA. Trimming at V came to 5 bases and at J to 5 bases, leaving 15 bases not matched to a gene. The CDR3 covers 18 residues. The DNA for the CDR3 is TGTGCCAGCAGCCTCCGCGTGACTAGCGGGGCCTTTGGAGATACGCAGTATTTT. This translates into CASSLRVTSGAFGDTQYF.

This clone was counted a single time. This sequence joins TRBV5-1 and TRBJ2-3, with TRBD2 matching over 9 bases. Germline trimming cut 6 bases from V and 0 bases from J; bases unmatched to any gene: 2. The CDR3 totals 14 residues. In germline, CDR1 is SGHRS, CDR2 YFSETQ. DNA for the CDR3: TGCGCCAGCACTGGACTAGCGAGCACAGATACGCAGTATTTT. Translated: CASTGLASTDTQYF.

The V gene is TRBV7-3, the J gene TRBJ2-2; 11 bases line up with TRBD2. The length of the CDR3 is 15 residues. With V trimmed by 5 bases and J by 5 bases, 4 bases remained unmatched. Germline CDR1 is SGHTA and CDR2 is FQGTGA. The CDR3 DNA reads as TGTGCCAGCAGCGTCACTAGCGGGGGTACCGGGGAGCTGTTTTTT. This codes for CASSVTSGGTGELFF. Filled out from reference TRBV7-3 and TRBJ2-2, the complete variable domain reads GAGVSQTPSNKVTEKGKYVELRCDPISGHTALYWYRQSLGQGPEFLIYFQGTGAADDSGLPNDRFFAVRPEGSVSTLKIQRTERGDSAVYLCASSVTSGGTGELFFGEGSRLTVL.

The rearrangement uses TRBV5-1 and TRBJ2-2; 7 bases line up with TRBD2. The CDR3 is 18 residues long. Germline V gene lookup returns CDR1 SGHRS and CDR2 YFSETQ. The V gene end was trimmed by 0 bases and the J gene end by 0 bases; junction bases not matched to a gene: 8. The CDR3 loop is CASSLGLAGAPNTGELFF. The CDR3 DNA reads TGCGCCAGCAGCTTGGGGCTCGCGGGAGCTCCGAACACCGGGGAGCTGTTTTTT.

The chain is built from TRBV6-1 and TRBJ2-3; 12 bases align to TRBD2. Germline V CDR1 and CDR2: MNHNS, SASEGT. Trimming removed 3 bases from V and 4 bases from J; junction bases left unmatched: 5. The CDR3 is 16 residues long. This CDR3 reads CASSDASGRAADTQYF. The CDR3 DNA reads TGTGCCAGCAGTGATGCTAGCGGGAGGGCCGCAGATACGCAGTATTTT.

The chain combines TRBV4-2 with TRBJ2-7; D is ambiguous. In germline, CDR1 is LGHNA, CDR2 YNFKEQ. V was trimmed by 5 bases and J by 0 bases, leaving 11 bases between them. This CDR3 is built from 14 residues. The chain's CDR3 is CASSGSLSSYEQYF. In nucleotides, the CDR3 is TGTGCCAGCAGCGGTAGCTTATCCTCCTACGAGCAGTACTTC.

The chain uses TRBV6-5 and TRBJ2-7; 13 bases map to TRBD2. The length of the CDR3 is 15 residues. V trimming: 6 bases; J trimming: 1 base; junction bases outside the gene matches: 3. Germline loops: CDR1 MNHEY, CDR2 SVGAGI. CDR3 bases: TGTGCCAGCAGGCGGACTAGCGGGAGATCCTACGAGCAGTACTTC. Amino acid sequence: CASRRTSGRSYEQYF.

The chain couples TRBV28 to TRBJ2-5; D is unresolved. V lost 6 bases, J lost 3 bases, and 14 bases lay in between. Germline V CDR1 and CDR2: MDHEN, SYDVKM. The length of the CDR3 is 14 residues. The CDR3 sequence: CASRTPGREETQYF. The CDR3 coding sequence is TGTGCCAGCAGAACTCCTGGCCGGGAAGAGACCCAGTACTTC.

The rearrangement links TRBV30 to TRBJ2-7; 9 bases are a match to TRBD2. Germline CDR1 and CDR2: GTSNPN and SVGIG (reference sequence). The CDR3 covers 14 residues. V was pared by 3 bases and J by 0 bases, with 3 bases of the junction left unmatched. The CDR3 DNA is TGTGCCTGGAGGCTAGCGGGGAACTCCTACGAGCAGTACTTC. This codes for CAWRLAGNSYEQYF.

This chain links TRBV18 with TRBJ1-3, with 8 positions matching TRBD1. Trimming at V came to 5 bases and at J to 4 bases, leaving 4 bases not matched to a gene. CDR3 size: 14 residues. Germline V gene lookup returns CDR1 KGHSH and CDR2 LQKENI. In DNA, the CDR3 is TGTGCCAGCTCATCGACAGGGGACGGAAACACCATATATTTT. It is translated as CASSSTGDGNTIYF.

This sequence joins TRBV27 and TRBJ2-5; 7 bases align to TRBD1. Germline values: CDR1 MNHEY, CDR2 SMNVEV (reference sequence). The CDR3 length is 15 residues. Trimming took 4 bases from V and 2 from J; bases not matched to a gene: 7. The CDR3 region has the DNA TGTGCCAGCAGTTCGACAGGGTTGGGACAAGAGACCCAGTACTTC. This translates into CASSSTGLGQETQYF.

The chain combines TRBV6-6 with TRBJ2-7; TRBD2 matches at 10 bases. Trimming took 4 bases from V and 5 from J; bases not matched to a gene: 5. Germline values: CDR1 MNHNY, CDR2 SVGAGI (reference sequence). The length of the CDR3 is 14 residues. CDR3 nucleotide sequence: TGTGCCAGCAGTTTTCTTCTAGCGGGAGACGAGCAGTACTTC. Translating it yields CASSFLLAGDEQYF.

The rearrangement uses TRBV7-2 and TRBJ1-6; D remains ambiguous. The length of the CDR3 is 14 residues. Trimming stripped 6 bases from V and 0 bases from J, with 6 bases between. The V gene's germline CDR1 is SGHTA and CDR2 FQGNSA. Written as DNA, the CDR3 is TGTGCCAGCAGTATTAGCTCCTATAATTCACCCCTCCACTTT. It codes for CASSISSYNSPLHF.